This T cell receptor (beta chain) originates from a study of regulatory T cells in long-lasting Graves disease. HTBI primers from iRepertoire and Arm-PCR of CDR3 regions yielded the TCR beta libraries. TCRdb redid the calling of the multiplex PCR reads with MiXCR, one entry per CDR3 protein. The sample holds hundreds of thousands of distinct CDR3 sequences; approximately 15% are singletons and the top ten take around 18%. Time point here: newly diagnosed GD, antithyroid drugs for less than 3 months. With RNA extracted from PBMCs as input, the TCR library was made. Criteria from the American Thyroid Association guidelines were applied to diagnose Graves' disease. At least ten counts were recorded for this clonotype. The same data also went into a second study, on T cells in Graves' hyperthyroidism and ophthalmopathy. That study adds: Uncontrolled infection, other autoimmune disease, pregnancy or lactation excluded patients. Clinicians diagnosed patients from clinical symptoms, serum thyroxine and TRAb, thyroid ultrasound and orbital computed tomography. First-round RT-PCR of the TCR CDR3 relied on the HTBI primer set.

The TCR comes from a woman in her twenties or thirties with Graves disease. The sequences come from peripheral blood mononuclear cells (PBMCs), collected at new diagnosis, from a patient treated with antithyroid drugs.

CDR3 protein: CSARDLAGAYEQYF. The CDR3 DNA follows: TGCAGTGCTAGGGATCTAGCGGGAGCCTACGAGCAGTACTTC. This rearrangement joins TRBV20-1 to TRBJ2-7; 10 bases align to TRBD2. The CDR3 spans 14 residues. Germline assignment: CDR1 DFQATT and CDR2 SNEGSKA (reference sequence). V shed 3 bases, J shed 2 bases, and the junction held 4 bases outside the gene matches.